This TCR beta chain stems from a study of OX40 agonist ivuxolimab in advanced cancers. Study findings and constraints: Some nonresponders likewise displayed low normalized T-cell clonal expansion.

Trimming left V 2 bases short and J 7 bases short, with 11 bases between. The CDR3 has 14 residues. From germline, CDR1 is MNHEY and CDR2 SMNVEV (reference sequence). In regard to this clone: The antigen is unknown.

The assay was immunoSEQ multiplex PCR, and TCRdb's table has in-frame clones only and misses some. The sample has roughly 30,000 clones, roughly 80% seen once. The receptor was derived from an adult with an advanced solid tumor such as melanoma, head and neck, liver or kidney cancer. This specimen was CD4+ or CD8+ T cells sorted from blood, taken in a trial of the OX40 agonist ivuxolimab. This chain joins TRBV27 and TRBJ1-4; D call uncertain. The CDR3 DNA follows: TGTGCCAGCAGTTTAGTAGGGAACGGTGAAAAACTGTTTTTT. This encodes CASSLVGNGEKLFF. The entire variable domain, with the rest obtained from reference TRBV27 and TRBJ1-4, is as follows: EAQVTQNPRYLITVTGKKLTVTCSQNMNHEYMSWYRQDPGLGLRQIYYSMNVEVTDKGDVPEGYKVSRKEKRNFPLILESPSPNQTSLYFCASSLVGNGEKLFFGSGTQLSVL.